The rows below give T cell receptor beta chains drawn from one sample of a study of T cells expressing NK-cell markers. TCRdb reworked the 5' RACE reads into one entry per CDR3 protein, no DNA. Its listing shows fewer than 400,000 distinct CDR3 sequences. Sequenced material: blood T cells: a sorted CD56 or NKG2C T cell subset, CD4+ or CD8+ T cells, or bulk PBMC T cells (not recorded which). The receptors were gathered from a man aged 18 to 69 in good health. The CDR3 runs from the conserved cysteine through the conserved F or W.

CDR3aa: CASRRGVGDTGELFF
v_gene: TRBV27
j_gene: TRBJ2-2

CDR3aa: CATKRLAAGNEQFF
v_gene: TRBV2
j_gene: TRBJ2-1

CDR3aa: CASSSGDTYEQYF
v_gene: TRBV7-2
j_gene: TRBJ2-7

CDR3aa: CASRAPGGAVQQYF
v_gene: TRBV12-3/TRBV12-4
j_gene: TRBJ2-5

CDR3aa: CASSPFRANTGELFF
v_gene: TRBV18
j_gene: TRBJ2-2

CDR3aa: CSARPIGAGLADNEQFF
v_gene: TRBV20-1
j_gene: TRBJ2-1

CDR3aa: CASSSSPGTGGNTEAFF
v_gene: TRBV12-3/TRBV12-4
j_gene: TRBJ1-1

CDR3aa: CASRGDTAIDTQYF
v_gene: TRBV6-2/TRBV6-3
j_gene: TRBJ2-3

CDR3aa: CASSLGSGTSGVEQYF
v_gene: TRBV7-2
j_gene: TRBJ2-7

CDR3aa: CAIRDESGGYNEQFF
v_gene: TRBV10-3
j_gene: TRBJ2-1

CDR3aa: CASSTKTGRVDYTF
v_gene: TRBV5-1
j_gene: TRBJ1-2

CDR3aa: CASSHGDSALGKEQPQHF
v_gene: TRBV23-1
j_gene: TRBJ1-5

CDR3aa: CASSNPTTLTDTQYF
v_gene: TRBV5-6
j_gene: TRBJ2-3

CDR3aa: CASSSGGGGRSTDTQYF
v_gene: TRBV7-9
j_gene: TRBJ2-3

CDR3aa: CASSPVRDTIYF
v_gene: TRBV18
j_gene: TRBJ1-3

CDR3aa: CASSYSPGGTANTEAFF
v_gene: TRBV6-5
j_gene: TRBJ1-1

CDR3aa: CASSRTRLATEQFF
v_gene: TRBV12-3/TRBV12-4
j_gene: TRBJ2-1

CDR3aa: CASSAGLRGEKLFF
v_gene: TRBV5-1
j_gene: TRBJ1-4

CDR3aa: CASSPGTGWSNYGYTF
v_gene: TRBV6-1
j_gene: TRBJ1-2

CDR3aa: CASSERVPPQYF
v_gene: TRBV2
j_gene: TRBJ2-5

CDR3aa: CASSPVGGVKRDTQYF
v_gene: TRBV3-1
j_gene: TRBJ2-3

CDR3aa: CASSQGTSGGKETQYF
v_gene: TRBV3-1
j_gene: TRBJ2-5

CDR3aa: CASTVRGGRASYNEQFF
v_gene: TRBV27
j_gene: TRBJ2-1

CDR3aa: CASSYWGAEGTQYF
v_gene: TRBV6-5
j_gene: TRBJ2-3

CDR3aa: CASTSGTAYYGYTF
v_gene: TRBV7-9
j_gene: TRBJ1-2

CDR3aa: CASRPHGVISGNTIYF
v_gene: TRBV12-3/TRBV12-4
j_gene: TRBJ1-3

CDR3aa: CASSLDSRQGAGGYTF
v_gene: TRBV7-2
j_gene: TRBJ1-2

CDR3aa: CAVHATANYGYTF
v_gene: TRBV28
j_gene: TRBJ1-2

CDR3aa: CATGGRKDTSPLHF
v_gene: TRBV19
j_gene: TRBJ1-6

CDR3aa: CASSLVGASGGGDQETQYF
v_gene: TRBV11-2
j_gene: TRBJ2-5

CDR3aa: CASSLAGAYSYNEQFF
v_gene: TRBV6-5
j_gene: TRBJ2-1

CDR3aa: CASRPHRVEADTQYF
v_gene: TRBV6-1
j_gene: TRBJ2-3

CDR3aa: CASSTRQGAFGGYTF
v_gene: TRBV6-5
j_gene: TRBJ1-2

CDR3aa: CASSSYPLTTGTSGGVEQFF
v_gene: TRBV6-2/TRBV6-3
j_gene: TRBJ2-1

CDR3aa: CASSKGWSTAKNIQYF
v_gene: TRBV21-1
j_gene: TRBJ2-4

CDR3aa: CASSIHGPGGAFF
v_gene: TRBV7-9
j_gene: TRBJ1-1

CDR3aa: CSARKQGMSQPQHF
v_gene: TRBV20-1
j_gene: TRBJ1-5

CDR3aa: CASRETGVDTQYF
v_gene: TRBV6-2/TRBV6-3
j_gene: TRBJ2-3

CDR3aa: CASSLETGYGYTF
v_gene: TRBV5-1
j_gene: TRBJ1-2

CDR3aa: CSAKKSIQGHYEQYF
v_gene: TRBV20-1
j_gene: TRBJ2-7

CDR3aa: CASSYLWTRRNIQYF
v_gene: TRBV6-5
j_gene: TRBJ2-4

CDR3aa: CASSYSWTGKSNWYF
v_gene: TRBV6-5
j_gene: TRBJ2-7

CDR3aa: CASSSTVINTEAFF
v_gene: TRBV7-2
j_gene: TRBJ1-1

CDR3aa: CATSTGGGKEIQYF
v_gene: TRBV15
j_gene: TRBJ2-4

CDR3aa: CSGGAAETQYF
v_gene: TRBV20-1
j_gene: TRBJ2-5

CDR3aa: CATSREYGTSSYNEQFF
v_gene: TRBV15
j_gene: TRBJ2-1

CDR3aa: CASSPLGRGKTKPNPSYNEQFF
v_gene: TRBV6-2/TRBV6-3
j_gene: TRBJ2-1

CDR3aa: CASRGGAWSGELFF
v_gene: TRBV27
j_gene: TRBJ2-2

CDR3aa: CASSQTRRTGANVLTF
v_gene: TRBV28
j_gene: TRBJ2-6

CDR3aa: CASSYSGAGGLKHQYF
v_gene: TRBV6-5
j_gene: TRBJ2-7

CDR3aa: CASSLAWTGGLAVTDTQYF
v_gene: TRBV12-3/TRBV12-4
j_gene: TRBJ2-3

CDR3aa: CASSDYATEINYGYTF
v_gene: TRBV2
j_gene: TRBJ1-2

CDR3aa: CASSQATSGGACHF
v_gene: TRBV4-2
j_gene: TRBJ2-7

CDR3aa: CASSWHRDQETQYF
v_gene: TRBV12-3/TRBV12-4
j_gene: TRBJ2-5

CDR3aa: CAPREGGELFF
v_gene: TRBV7-9
j_gene: TRBJ2-2

CDR3aa: CASSVDGSGGSIQYF
v_gene: TRBV9
j_gene: TRBJ2-4

CDR3aa: CASSLNQRGPDTGELFF
v_gene: TRBV5-1
j_gene: TRBJ2-2